This entry is about one T cell receptor beta chain. At one of its ends the junction is not consistent with the germline gene, which may arise from a read error. Source study methods: Amplification from reference gene primers served as the basis for estimated nucleated cell counts. Clones were read by immunoSEQ multiplex PCR, and TCRdb kept only the in-frame ones, dropping some. V and J calls and clone size come straight from that table; D and trimming were deduced from the DNA. This sample has approximately 90,000 clones, with roughly 85% found just once. The data were obtained in a study of blood T cell repertoires in COVID-19. On the study more broadly: Samples of COVID-19 (acute and convalescent) were obtained from the United States, Italy and Spain. T cells, B-cell-depleted T cells, or PBMCs supplied cDNA or gDNA.

The CDR3 contains 17 residues. Germline V gene data show CDR1 as SEHNR and CDR2 as FQNEAQ (reference sequence). The receptor's source is a man older than 75 with acute or convalescent COVID-19. The V gene is TRBV7-9, the J gene TRBJ1-3; 9 bases match TRBD1. The sample comprised peripheral blood. The CDR3 nucleotides are TGTGCCAGCAGCCTAGCGGGACAGGGAAAGCCTGGAAACACCATATATTTT. Its protein product is CASSLAGQGKPGNTIYF.